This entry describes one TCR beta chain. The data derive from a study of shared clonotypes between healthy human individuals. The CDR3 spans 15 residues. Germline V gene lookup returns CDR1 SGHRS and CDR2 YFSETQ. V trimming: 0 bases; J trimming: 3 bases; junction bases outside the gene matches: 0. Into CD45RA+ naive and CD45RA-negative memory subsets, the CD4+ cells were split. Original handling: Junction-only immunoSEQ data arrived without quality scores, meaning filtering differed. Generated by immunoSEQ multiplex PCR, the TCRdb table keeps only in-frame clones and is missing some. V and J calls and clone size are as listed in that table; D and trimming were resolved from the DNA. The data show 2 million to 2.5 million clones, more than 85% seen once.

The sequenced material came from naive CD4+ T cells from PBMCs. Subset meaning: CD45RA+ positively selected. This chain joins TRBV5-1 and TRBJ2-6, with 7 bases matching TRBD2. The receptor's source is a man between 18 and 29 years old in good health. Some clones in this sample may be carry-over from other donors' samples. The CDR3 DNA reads TGCGCCAGCAGCTTGGGGGAGGGTGGGGCCAACGTCCTGACTTTC. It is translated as CASSLGEGGANVLTF. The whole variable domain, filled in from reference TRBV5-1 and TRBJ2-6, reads KAGVTQTPRYLIKTRGQQVTLSCSPISGHRSVSWYQQTPGQGLQFLFEYFSETQRNKGNFPGRFSGRQFSNSRSEMNVSTLELGDSALYLCASSLGEGGANVLTFGAGSRLTVL.